Included here is one TCR beta chain sequence, with context. This record comes from a study of blood T cell repertoires in COVID-19. Study context: From T cells, B-cell-depleted T cells, or PBMCs came the material, which was cDNA or gDNA.

This CDR3 has 15 amino acids. Per germline, CDR1 LNHNV and CDR2 YYDKDF (reference sequence). V lost 3 bases and J lost 0, with 12 bases in between. In the original workflow: Reference gene primer amplification gave nucleated cell count estimates. Produced via immunoSEQ multiplex PCR; TCRdb's table is partial and in-frame only. From that table come the V and J calls and clone size; the DNA was used to work out D and trimming. The table has around 67,000 clones, 82% seen once. The sample consisted of peripheral blood. This receptor was identified in a man older than 75 with active COVID-19. The genes are TRBV15 and TRBJ2-7, with TRBD2 as a possible D gene (6 bases). The CDR3 sequence is CATSRFSGPSYEQYF. CDR3 sequence (DNA): TGTGCCACCAGCAGGTTTAGCGGCCCCTCCTACGAGCAGTACTTC.